The present entry profiles one T cell receptor (beta chain) with its context. The data stem from a study of blood T cell repertoires in COVID-19. Looking at the study overall: Samples came from the United States, Italy and Spain, spanning acute and convalescent COVID-19. Sources were T cells, B-cell-depleted T cells, or PBMCs; the material itself was cDNA or gDNA.

In the original processing: Amplification from reference gene primers served as the basis for estimated nucleated cell counts. Here immunoSEQ multiplex PCR was the method, and the copy in TCRdb shows in-frame clones only, minus some. That table furnishes V, J and clone size, whereas the DNA furnished D and trimming. The sample includes about 200,000 clones, roughly 88% of them seen just once. The length of the CDR3 is 14 residues. The V gene's germline CDR1 is SGHAT and CDR2 FQNNGV. V was shortened by 3 bases and J by 5 bases, with 11 bases between the two germline ends. Material: peripheral blood. The chain carries TRBV11-2 and TRBJ2-1, with D possibly being TRBD2 (5 bases). This clonotype was sampled from a human donor in a cohort sampled during active COVID-19. This chain's CDR3 is CASSLSGTHNEQFF. CDR3 nucleotides: TGTGCCAGCAGCTTGAGCGGTACTCACAATGAGCAGTTCTTC.